These 5 T cell receptor beta chains were sequenced from one sample in a study of T cells in Graves' hyperthyroidism and ophthalmopathy. Amplified regions were TCR beta CDR3 sequences from RNA transcripts. HTBI primers were employed in a first-round RT-PCR of the TCR CDR3. Each CDR3 protein gets one entry after TCRdb re-called the multiplex PCR reads with MiXCR. This table has approximately 320,000 distinct CDR3 sequences, 16% appearing once. The sample consisted of blood. These receptors were collected from a man aged 25-45 years with Graves' hyperthyroidism.

The sample holds a few counts of this clonotype. The rearrangement uses TRBV4-1 and TRBJ2-2; D is ambiguous. The CDR3 is 14 amino acids. Trimming pared 2 bases from V and 6 bases from J, leaving 10 bases between. Looked up from germline, CDR1 is MGHRA and CDR2 is YSYEKL. The CDR3: CASSQPHPAGELFF. The CDR3 DNA reads TGCGCCAGCAGCCAACCTCACCCGGCCGGGGAGCTGTTTTTT.

V is TRBV4-1 and J is TRBJ2-2; D ambiguous. The CDR3 totals 13 residues. Germline-derived CDR1 and CDR2 are MGHRA and YSYEKL. The V and J ends lost 6 bases and 1 base respectively, with 6 bases between them. CDR3 region: CASSVENTGELFF. The CDR3 bases are TGCGCCAGCAGTGTGGAGAACACCGGGGAGCTGTTTTTT.

Of note for this clonotype: A much larger clone differs from this one at a single base, so this may be a read error. V usage is TRBV3-1 and J usage is TRBJ1-1; D unclear. Germline CDR1 LGHDT, CDR2 YNNKEL (reference sequence). This CDR3 is 13 amino acids long. The CDR3 loop reads CASSLASRPEVFF. Here the CDR3 DNA reads TGTGCCAGCAGCCTAGCAAGCCGCCCTGAAGTTTTCTTT.

This clonotype was counted a few times. The chain recombines TRBV2 with TRBJ2-1, with TRBD2 identical over 14 bases. The germline V gene encodes CDR1 SNHLY and CDR2 FYNNEI. The CDR3 length is 17 residues. The junction had 10 bases not matched to a gene; V was cut back by 6 bases and J by 6 bases. The CDR3 nucleotides are TGTGCCAGCAGAAGAGGCGGGACTAGCGGGAGCCCCAATGAGCAGTTCTTC. It specifies CASRRGGTSGSPNEQFF.

This clonotype was found many times. V gene TRBV2 combines with J gene TRBJ2-3; the D gene is possibly TRBD2 (5 bases). Per germline, CDR1 SNHLY and CDR2 FYNNEI. The CDR3 has 14 residues. The ends were cut back, 8 bases at V and 4 bases at J, with 16 bases in the middle. CDR3 sequence: CASPQSLAADTQYF. The CDR3 nucleotides read TGTGCCAGCCCCCAAAGTCTAGCAGCAGATACGCAGTATTTT.